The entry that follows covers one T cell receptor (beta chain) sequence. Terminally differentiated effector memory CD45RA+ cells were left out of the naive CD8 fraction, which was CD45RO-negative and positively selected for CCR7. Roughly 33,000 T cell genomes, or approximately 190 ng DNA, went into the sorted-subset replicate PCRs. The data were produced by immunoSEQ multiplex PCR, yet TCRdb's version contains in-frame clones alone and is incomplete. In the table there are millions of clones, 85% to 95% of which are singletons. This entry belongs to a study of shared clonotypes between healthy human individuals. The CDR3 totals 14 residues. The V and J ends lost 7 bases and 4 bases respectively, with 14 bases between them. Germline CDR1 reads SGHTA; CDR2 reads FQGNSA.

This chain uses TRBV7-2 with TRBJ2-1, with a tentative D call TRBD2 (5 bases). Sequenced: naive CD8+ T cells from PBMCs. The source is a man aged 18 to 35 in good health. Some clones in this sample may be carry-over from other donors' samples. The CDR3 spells CASTPWSGYNEQFF. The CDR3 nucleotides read TGTGCCAGCACCCCATGGAGCGGTTACAATGAGCAGTTCTTC. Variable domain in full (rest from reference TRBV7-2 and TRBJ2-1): GAGVSQSPSNKVTEKGKDVELRCDPISGHTALYWYRQSLGQGLEFLIYFQGNSAPDKSGLPSDRFSAERTGGSVSTLTIQRTQQEDSAVYLCASTPWSGYNEQFFGPGTRLTVL.